This TCR beta chain was captured by sequencing in a study of T cell responses to AZD1222 COVID-19 vaccine. Clones were read by immunoSEQ multiplex PCR, and TCRdb kept only the in-frame ones, dropping some. The profile shows some 150,000 clones, roughly 90% of them singletons. The CDR3 has 19 amino acids. The V gene's germline CDR1 is LGHNA and CDR2 YSLEER. Trimming took 4 bases from V and 0 from J, leaving 19 bases between them. The rearrangement uses TRBV4-3 and TRBJ2-6; tentative D call: TRBD2 (7 bases). The sequences come from peripheral blood, collected on day 0 of AZD1222 vaccination. The sequence came from an adult in good health. CDR3 nucleotide sequence: TGCGCCAGCAGCCTCGGATGGGGGGGGCAACGCTCTGGGGCCAACGTCCTGACTTTC. Translation: CASSLGWGGQRSGANVLTF.